These 25 T cell receptor beta chains share one sample of origin, sequenced in a study of shared clonotypes between healthy human individuals. Assay: immunoSEQ multiplex PCR; the TCRdb copy retains only in-frame clones and omits some. Of some 1,100,000 clones listed, approximately 78% are singletons. The sequenced sample was memory CD4+ T cells from PBMCs. The subset is: CD45RA-negative fraction. The receptors originated from a man aged 18-30 years in good health. Some clones in this sample may be carry-over from other donors' samples.

The rearrangement uses TRBV5-5 and TRBJ2-7; possible D gene TRBD1, 6 bases. Per the germline V gene, CDR1 is SGHKS and CDR2 is YYEKEE (reference sequence). CDR3 size: 15 residues. Trimming cost V 1 base and J 4 bases, with 15 bases left between them. The CDR3: CASSLTPGHQYEQYF. Here the CDR3 DNA reads TGTGCCAGCAGCTTGACGCCGGGACACCAGTACGAGCAGTACTTC.

This chain links TRBV19 with TRBJ1-1, with D uncertain. Germline lookup yields CDR1 LNHDA and CDR2 SQIVND (reference sequence). CDR3 length equals 15 residues. V dropped 5 bases and J dropped 3 bases, with 16 bases sitting between them. The CDR3 bases are TGTGCCAGTAGTTCCCGGCACAGCCTGTACACTGAAGCTTTCTTT. It is translated as CASSSRHSLYTEAFF.

V usage is TRBV5-4 and J usage is TRBJ2-3; D uncertain. Looked up from germline, CDR1 is SGHNT and CDR2 is YYREEE (reference sequence). Trimming shortened V by 0 bases and J by 2 bases, and 7 bases separated the two germline ends. The CDR3 is made up of 14 amino acids. Written as DNA, the CDR3 is TGTGCCAGCAGCTTGGCCACATACACAGATACGCAGTATTTT. This sequence encodes CASSLATYTDTQYF.

The gene calls are TRBV11-2 and TRBJ2-2; TRBD2 aligns across 9 bases. V dropped 4 bases and J dropped 8; count of bases not matched to a gene: 2. The CDR3 covers 13 residues. Germline CDR1 is SGHAT and CDR2 is FQNNGV. CDR3: CASSSSGIGELFF. CDR3 nucleotides: TGTGCCAGCAGCTCTAGCGGGATAGGGGAGCTGTTTTTT.

This chain joins TRBV6-5 and TRBJ1-5; TRBD1 matches at 9 bases. The CDR3 sequence is 14 residues long. V was pared by 5 bases and J by 11 bases, with 10 bases of the junction left unmatched. Germline CDR1 reads MNHEY; CDR2 reads SVGAGI. CDR3 loop: CASSHTGGRLAQHF. CDR3 DNA: TGTGCCAGCAGTCACACAGGGGGCAGGTTAGCCCAGCATTTT.

The chain has TRBV6-1 and TRBJ2-3; 8 bases align to TRBD2. Unmatched junction bases numbered 6, after V lost 6 bases and J lost 1 base. The CDR3 is 15 residues long. Germline V gives CDR1 MNHNS, CDR2 SASEGT. CDR3 in amino acids: CASSRGGVGTDTQYF. CDR3 DNA sequence: TGTGCCAGCAGCCGGGGGGGCGTAGGCACAGATACGCAGTATTTT.

This clone was counted only a few times. Being one base from a much bigger clone, this may be a read error. Other DNA variants within this sample encode the same CDR3. The rearrangement links TRBV13 to TRBJ2-3; D ambiguous. From germline, CDR1 is PRHDT and CDR2 FYEKMQ (reference sequence). The CDR3 contains 13 residues. Trimming took off 1 base at V and 1 base at J, with 3 bases between the two ends. The CDR3, as DNA: TGTGCCAGCAGCTTAGCAGGCACAGATACGCAGTATTTT. Translation gives CASSLAGTDTQYF.

This clone appeared a few times. The CDR3 sequence: CASSYNQETQYF. As DNA, the CDR3 is TGCGCCAGCAGCTACAACCAAGAGACCCAGTACTTC. This rearrangement joins TRBV5-1 to TRBJ2-5, with D unclear. From germline, CDR1 is SGHRS and CDR2 YFSETQ. This CDR3 is 12 amino acids long. Trimming took off 3 bases at V and 0 bases at J, with 3 bases between the two ends.

The chain links TRBV30 to TRBJ2-5; D may be TRBD2 (5 bases). With 8 bases removed from V and 4 bases from J, the gap between germline ends came to 17 bases. Germline CDR1 is GTSNPN and CDR2 is SVGIG (reference sequence). The CDR3 is 13 amino acids. CDR3: CANQGNGRETQYF. In DNA, the CDR3 is TGTGCCAACCAAGGGAATGGGAGAGAGACCCAGTACTTC.

The rearrangement uses TRBV28 and TRBJ2-5; the D is unclear. The germline V and J ends were trimmed by 8 bases and 5 bases, with 6 bases remaining between them. Germline CDR1 is MDHEN and CDR2 is SYDVKM. The CDR3 covers 10 residues. The CDR3 DNA follows: TGTGCCAGCCTTGGGGAGACCCAGTACTTC. Translating it yields CASLGETQYF.

The genes are TRBV7-2 and TRBJ1-5; 8 positions agree with TRBD1. The V gene's germline CDR1 is SGHTA and CDR2 FQGNSA. V lost 4 bases to trimming and J lost 2 bases; unmatched junction nucleotides: 4. CDR3 length: 15 residues. CDR3 loop: CASSSQGAGNQPQHF. CDR3 nucleotides: TGTGCCAGCAGCTCCCAGGGGGCGGGCAATCAGCCCCAGCATTTT.

V gene TRBV2 combines with J gene TRBJ2-7, with a tentative D call TRBD1 (6 bases). This CDR3 is 13 amino acids long. The germline V gene encodes CDR1 SNHLY and CDR2 FYNNEI. Between the trimmed V and J ends, which lost 5 bases and 2 bases, there was a span of 10 bases. CDR3 loop: CASSPGQTYEQYF. CDR3 DNA sequence: TGTGCCAGCAGTCCCGGACAGACCTACGAGCAGTACTTC.

The gene calls are TRBV9 and TRBJ1-3, with no clear D. CDR1 and CDR2 (germline): SGDLS, YYNGEE. Deletions cut 4 bases from V and 0 bases from J, with 17 bases between. The CDR3 sequence is 17 residues long. Here the CDR3 DNA reads TGTGCCAGCAGCCCTAGAAATGAGTGGAGCTCTGGAAACACCATATATTTT. This encodes CASSPRNEWSSGNTIYF. Full variable domain (missing parts from reference TRBV9 and TRBJ1-3): DSGVTQTPKHLITATGQRVTLRCSPRSGDLSVYWYQQSLDQGLQFLIQYYNGEERAKGNILERFSAQQFPDLHSELNLSSLELGDSALYFCASSPRNEWSSGNTIYFGEGSWLTVV.

The chain couples TRBV5-8 to TRBJ2-5; 12 bases line up with TRBD2. Germline loops: CDR1 SGHTS, CDR2 YDEGEE. V shed 4 bases and J 2 bases; nucleotides not matched to a gene: 12. This CDR3 has 18 residues. DNA for the CDR3: TGTGCCAGCAGCCCATCCACCGGGACTAGCGGGCCTCAAGAGACCCAGTACTTC. It yields the protein CASSPSTGTSGPQETQYF.

The chain employs TRBV10-3 and TRBJ1-5, with 7 bases lining up with TRBD1. The CDR3 runs to 15 residues. The ends lost 0 bases at V and 6 bases at J; junction bases unmatched: 5. Germline V gene sequence: CDR1 ENHRY, CDR2 SYGVKD. The CDR3 nucleotides are TGTGCCATCAGTGAGTCGTCAGGGGGGCCTCAGCCCCAGCATTTT. It yields the protein CAISESSGGPQPQHF.

This clone appeared a single time. The rearrangement uses TRBV28 and TRBJ1-2, with D unresolved. The ends were cut back, 1 base at V and 7 bases at J, with 13 bases in the middle. Germline V gene lookup returns CDR1 MDHEN and CDR2 SYDVKM. CDR3 length: 14 amino acids. In DNA form, the CDR3 reads TGTGCCAGCAGTTTATTTAGTCAGGTTTCTGGCTACACCTTC. It codes for CASSLFSQVSGYTF.

The V gene is TRBV4-1, the J gene TRBJ2-7, with D perhaps matching TRBD1 or TRBD2 (5 bases each). The V gene lost 5 bases and the J gene lost 3 bases, with 20 bases spanning the gap. Germline values: CDR1 MGHRA, CDR2 YSYEKL. This CDR3 is 16 amino acids long. The CDR3 spells CASSSGPGRTDYEQYF. The DNA of the CDR3 is TGCGCCAGCAGCTCCGGACCGGGGCGGACGGACTACGAGCAGTACTTC.

The chain employs TRBV29-1 and TRBJ1-1; 7 bases fit TRBD1. Germline assignment: CDR1 SQVTM and CDR2 ANQGSEA. The junction had 8 bases not matched to a gene; V was cut back by 8 bases and J by 5 bases. The CDR3 contains 12 residues. CDR3 region: CSSSTGLTEAFF. The CDR3 bases are TGCAGCTCCTCGACAGGGCTAACTGAAGCTTTCTTT. Full variable domain (rest looked up from reference TRBV29-1 and TRBJ1-1): SAVISQKPSRDICQRGTSLTIQCQVDSQVTMMFWYRQQPGQSLTLIATANQGSEATYESGFVIDKFPISRPNLTFSTLTVSNMSPEDSSIYLCSSSTGLTEAFFGQGTRLTVV.

The chain employs TRBV5-1 and TRBJ2-3; 7 bases fit TRBD1. J gave up 5 bases and V 4 bases, and 7 bases lay outside the gene matches. The CDR3 totals 14 residues. Per germline, CDR1 SGHRS and CDR2 YFSETQ. The CDR3 reads CASSLPTGQDTQYF. The CDR3 nucleotides read TGCGCCAGCAGCCTTCCGACAGGGCAAGATACGCAGTATTTT.

This clone was detected ten times or more. This chain uses TRBV2 with TRBJ2-7; 8 positions match TRBD2. The CDR3 totals 14 residues. CDR1 SNHLY and CDR2 FYNNEI come from the germline V gene. The ends lost 6 bases at V and 2 bases at J; junction bases unmatched: 6. The CDR3: CASRWASGPYEQYF. The CDR3 DNA is TGTGCCAGCAGGTGGGCTAGCGGGCCCTACGAGCAGTACTTC.

The chain couples TRBV20-1 to TRBJ2-5, with D possibly TRBD2 on 5 matching bases. The CDR3 has 11 residues. The germline V and J ends were trimmed by 6 bases and 6 bases, with 11 bases remaining between them. CDR1 and CDR2 (germline): DFQATT, SNEGSKA (reference sequence). CDR3 DNA sequence: TGCAGTGCCGGAGGACGGCAGACCCAGTACTTC. This translates into CSAGGRQTQYF.

The V call is TRBV7-9, the J call TRBJ1-4; D might be TRBD1 (6 bases). CDR3 length: 14 amino acids. V was pared by 8 bases and J by 7 bases, with 17 bases between. Germline V gives CDR1 SEHNR, CDR2 FQNEAQ (reference sequence). CDR3 bases: TGTGCCAGCGGCCTACAGGGAAGCTCTGAAAAACTGTTTTTT. This translates into CASGLQGSSEKLFF.

This chain links TRBV7-2 with TRBJ1-2; D might be TRBD1 (5 bases). Germline lookup yields CDR1 SGHTA and CDR2 FQGNSA. CDR3 length: 12 amino acids. The V end was cut by 2 bases, the J end by 6 bases, with 7 bases between. CDR3 loop: CASSLQGHGYTF. As DNA, the CDR3 is TGTGCCAGCAGCTTACAGGGCCATGGCTACACCTTC.

This clone appeared once. The V call is TRBV7-8, the J call TRBJ2-5, with 9 bases matching TRBD2. The CDR3 is 14 residues long. The ends lost 5 bases at V and 3 bases at J; junction bases unmatched: 4. Germline assignment: CDR1 SGHVS and CDR2 FQNEAQ. DNA of the CDR3: TGTGCCAGCAGCAGGCGACTAGCGGAAGAGACCCAGTACTTC. Its protein is CASSRRLAEETQYF.

V usage is TRBV19 and J usage is TRBJ2-3; a weak D match, TRBD1 (6 bases). CDR3 length: 15 residues. Trimming took 5 bases from V and 2 from J, leaving 14 bases between them. In germline, CDR1 is LNHDA, CDR2 SQIVND (reference sequence). CDR3 protein: CASSPRDTHTDTQYF. The CDR3 bases are TGTGCCAGTAGTCCCCGGGACACCCACACAGATACGCAGTATTTT.